The 10 T cell receptor beta chains reported below all come from one sample, sequenced in a study of control samples from healthy donors and cancer patients. Measured with immunoSEQ multiplex PCR; TCRdb has only the in-frame clones, and not every one. In the table there are about 120,000 clones, about 94% of which are singletons. The sequencing input was blood. These receptors were obtained from a man aged 25-45 years in good health.

The chain combines TRBV21-1 with TRBJ1-5. TRBV21-1 is a pseudogene segment. This CDR3 region has 17 residues. The CDR3 DNA reads as TGTGCCAGCAGCAAAATTAGAGAGACCCTATGCAATCAGCCCCAGCATTTT. Translation gives CASSKIRETLCNQPQHF.

The chain couples TRBV19 to TRBJ1-2, with D perhaps TRBD1 (6 bases). Trimming took 6 bases from V and 1 from J, leaving 18 bases between them. This CDR3 has 16 amino acids. The germline V gene has CDR1 LNHDA and CDR2 SQIVND (reference sequence). The CDR3 loop is CASRPTGGAHNYGYTF. The CDR3 DNA follows: TGTGCCAGTAGGCCTACTGGGGGGGCGCATAACTATGGCTACACCTTC. The variable domain in full, completed from reference TRBV19 and TRBJ1-2, reads DGGITQSPKYLFRKEGQNVTLSCEQNLNHDAMYWYRQDPGQGLRLIYYSQIVNDFQKGDIAEGYSVSREKKESFPLTVTSAQKNPTAFYLCASRPTGGAHNYGYTFGSGTRLTVV.

The V gene is TRBV5-6, the J gene TRBJ1-4; 9 nucleotides align to TRBD1. With 4 bases clipped from V and 0 bases from J, the junction kept 10 bases outside the gene matches. CDR1 and CDR2 from the germline V gene are SGHDT and YYEEEE. The CDR3 is 18 amino acids. In nucleotides, the CDR3 is TGTGCCAGCAGCCCAAAGGGGACAGGGCCTGCAACTAATGAAAAACTGTTTTTT. This translates into CASSPKGTGPATNEKLFF.

The J gene is TRBJ2-1, the V gene TRBV5-1; D might be TRBD1 (6 bases). With 4 bases removed from V and 4 bases from J, the gap between germline ends came to 15 bases. Per germline, CDR1 SGHRS and CDR2 YFSETQ. CDR3 length: 15 amino acids. CDR3 DNA: TGCGCCAGCAGCGGAATGCAGGGGATTTACAATGAGCAGTTCTTC. Translating it yields CASSGMQGIYNEQFF.

The V and J genes are TRBV25-1 and TRBJ1-1, with D perhaps TRBD1 (5 bases). Looked up from germline, CDR1 is MGHDK and CDR2 is SYGVNS. V dropped 3 bases and J dropped 6 bases, with 14 bases sitting between them. This CDR3 spans 14 amino acids. The CDR3 sequence is CASSENRGRAEAFF. In nucleotides, the CDR3 is TGTGCCAGCAGTGAGAATAGGGGAAGGGCTGAAGCTTTCTTT.

This chain uses TRBV19 with TRBJ1-1; D unresolved. The CDR3 is 16 amino acids. Germline loops: CDR1 LNHDA, CDR2 SQIVND (reference sequence). The V end was cut by 1 base, the J end by 3 bases, with 15 bases between. DNA for the CDR3: TGTGCCAGTAGTATAGTGCCGGGGTCATGGGACACTGAAGCTTTCTTT. Its protein product is CASSIVPGSWDTEAFF.

This clone was recorded once. The chain combines TRBV4-2 with TRBJ2-6, with 8 bases matching TRBD1. The CDR3 contains 19 residues. Germline CDR1 is LGHNA and CDR2 is YNFKEQ. V shed 0 bases and J 0 bases; nucleotides not matched to a gene: 7. The CDR3 sequence: CASSQDLGQVYSGANVLTF. In nucleotides, the CDR3 is TGTGCCAGCAGCCAAGATCTGGGACAGGTTTACTCTGGGGCCAACGTCCTGACTTTC.

The V gene is TRBV27, the J gene TRBJ2-1; D tentatively reads TRBD1 or TRBD2 (5 bases each). Germline values: CDR1 MNHEY, CDR2 SMNVEV (reference sequence). The V end was cut by 1 base, the J end by 0 bases, with 7 bases between. The CDR3 extends over 15 amino acids. DNA of the CDR3: TGTGCCAGCAGTTTATGGGGGAGCTCCTACAATGAGCAGTTCTTC. It specifies CASSLWGSSYNEQFF.

The chain carries TRBV6-1 and TRBJ1-3; D gene unclear. The length of the CDR3 is 13 residues. Germline loops: CDR1 MNHNS, CDR2 SASEGT. V was cut by 1 base and J by 4 bases, with 5 bases left in between. The chain's CDR3 is CASSEVLGNTIYF. The DNA of the CDR3 is TGTGCCAGCAGTGAAGTACTGGGAAACACCATATATTTT.

The CDR3 nucleotides are TGCGCCAGCAGCGTACCCGGGACTTACAATGAGCAGTTCTTC. Its protein is CASSVPGTYNEQFF. The rearrangement uses TRBV10-2 and TRBJ2-1, with D possibly being TRBD2 (6 bases). Germline V gene sequence: CDR1 WSHSY, CDR2 SAAADI. CDR3 length: 14 residues. The ends were cut back, 6 bases at V and 4 bases at J, with 13 bases in the middle.